This T cell receptor (beta chain) was sequenced in a study of T cell changes during pregnancy in multiple sclerosis. The germline V gene has CDR1 SGHTA and CDR2 FQGNSA. This CDR3 is 14 amino acids long. V lost 1 base to trimming and J lost 5 bases, with 8 bases between them. This table comes from immunoSEQ multiplex PCR, and its TCRdb copy is limited to in-frame clones, with some not included. The sample yields about 42,000 clones, 91% seen once. This clone was observed a single time. The sample was CD4+ T cells from peripheral blood mononuclear cells, taken in the second trimester of pregnancy. The TCR comes from a female donor in good health, enrolled as a control in a pregnancy study. The rearrangement joins TRBV7-2 to TRBJ2-2; maybe TRBD1 (5 bases). DNA of the CDR3: TGTGCCAGCAGCTTAGAGGGGCGGACCGGGGAGCTGTTTTTT. Translating it yields CASSLEGRTGELFF.